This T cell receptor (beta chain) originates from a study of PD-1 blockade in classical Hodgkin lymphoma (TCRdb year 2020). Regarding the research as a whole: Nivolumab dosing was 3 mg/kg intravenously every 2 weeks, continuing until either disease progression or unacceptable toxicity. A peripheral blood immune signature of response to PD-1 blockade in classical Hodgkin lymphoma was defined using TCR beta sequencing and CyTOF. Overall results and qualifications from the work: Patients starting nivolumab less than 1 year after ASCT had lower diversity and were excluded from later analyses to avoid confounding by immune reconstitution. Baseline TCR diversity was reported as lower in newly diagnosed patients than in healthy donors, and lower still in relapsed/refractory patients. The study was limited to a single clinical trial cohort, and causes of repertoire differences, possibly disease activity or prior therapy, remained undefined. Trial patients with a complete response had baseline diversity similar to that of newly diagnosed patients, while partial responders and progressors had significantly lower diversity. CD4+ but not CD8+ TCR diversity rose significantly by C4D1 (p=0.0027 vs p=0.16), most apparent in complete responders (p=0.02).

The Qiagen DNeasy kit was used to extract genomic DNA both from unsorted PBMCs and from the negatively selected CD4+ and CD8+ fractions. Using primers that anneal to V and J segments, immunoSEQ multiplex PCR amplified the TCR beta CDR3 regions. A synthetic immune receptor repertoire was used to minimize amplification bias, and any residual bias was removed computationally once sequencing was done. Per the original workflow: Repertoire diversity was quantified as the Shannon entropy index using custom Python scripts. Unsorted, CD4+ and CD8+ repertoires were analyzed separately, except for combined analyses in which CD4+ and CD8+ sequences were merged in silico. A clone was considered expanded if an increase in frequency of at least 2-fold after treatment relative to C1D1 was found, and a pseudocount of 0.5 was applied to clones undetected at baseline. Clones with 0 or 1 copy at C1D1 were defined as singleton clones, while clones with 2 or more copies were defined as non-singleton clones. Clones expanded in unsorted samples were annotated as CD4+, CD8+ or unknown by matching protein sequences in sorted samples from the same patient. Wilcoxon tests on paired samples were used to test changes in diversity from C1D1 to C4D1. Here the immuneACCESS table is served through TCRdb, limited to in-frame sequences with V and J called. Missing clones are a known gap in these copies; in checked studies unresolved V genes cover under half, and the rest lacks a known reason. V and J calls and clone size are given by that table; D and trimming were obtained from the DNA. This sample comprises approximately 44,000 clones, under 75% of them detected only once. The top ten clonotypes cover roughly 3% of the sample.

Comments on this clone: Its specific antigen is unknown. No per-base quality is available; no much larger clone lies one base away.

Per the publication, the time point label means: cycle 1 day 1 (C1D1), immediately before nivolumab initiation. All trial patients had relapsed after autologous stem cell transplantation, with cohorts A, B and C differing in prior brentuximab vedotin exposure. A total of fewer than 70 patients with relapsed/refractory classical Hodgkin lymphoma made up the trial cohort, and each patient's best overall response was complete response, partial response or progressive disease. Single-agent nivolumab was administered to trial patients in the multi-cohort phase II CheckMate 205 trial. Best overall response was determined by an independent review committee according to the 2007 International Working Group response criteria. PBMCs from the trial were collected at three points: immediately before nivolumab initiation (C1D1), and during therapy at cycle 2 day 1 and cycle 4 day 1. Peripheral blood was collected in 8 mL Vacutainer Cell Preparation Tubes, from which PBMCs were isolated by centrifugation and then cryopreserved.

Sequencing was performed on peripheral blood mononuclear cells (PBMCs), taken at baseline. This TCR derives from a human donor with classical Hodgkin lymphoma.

The DNA is as follows: TGTGCCAGCAGCTTATCGGGCAGGGGAGCTTTCTTT. Its translation is CASSLSGRGAFF. The chain links TRBV7-2 with TRBJ1-1; the D region possibly corresponds to TRBD1 (6 bases align). V loses 2 bases of germline sequence and J loses 10 bases, and the interval between the two ends is 11 bases. CDR1 and CDR2 are drawn from the germline V gene: SGHTA, FQGNSA. From cysteine to phenylalanine, the CDR3 is 12 amino acids long. The retained sequence is limited to the CDR3, 36 bases, with the frame set at the first base.